This entry concerns a single TCR beta chain. Its antigen is undetermined. The sample comes from a study of cytomegalovirus exposure and HLA in healthy donors. Study as a whole: In an early release, HLA-typed donors contributed tens of millions of unique TCR sequences.

Study results and limitations: Later analysis placed DRB1 highest and HLA-C lowest in TCR association rates, which differed by HLA locus. Reportedly, diagnosis of cytomegalovirus status by the classifier showed high specificity and sensitivity. Researchers had no immune exposure information except CMV serostatus available.

PCR involved 60 Vbeta and 13 Jbeta primers. Sequencing was performed with immunoSEQ multiplex PCR; in TCRdb, only in-frame clones are kept and a portion is missing. Its table lists about 200,000 clones. Trimming took 4 bases from V and 4 from J; bases not matched to a gene: 7. Germline CDR1 reads MNHNS; CDR2 reads SASEGT. This CDR3 spans 16 amino acids. The gene calls are TRBV6-1 and TRBJ2-5; the match to TRBD2 covers 12 bases. The receptor comes from a girl aged 2 to 9 in good health and CMV-seropositive. The sequenced sample consisted of PBMCs. The CDR3, as DNA: TGTGCCAGCAGTGGGTGGCTAGCGGGAGGGGGAGAGACCCAGTACTTC. Translated: CASSGWLAGGGETQYF.